Presented here are 32 T cell receptor beta chains from one specimen sequenced in a study of shared clonotypes between healthy human individuals. Clones were sequenced by immunoSEQ multiplex PCR, and TCRdb holds only the in-frame ones, with some missing. The sample has about 490,000 clones; about 84% are singletons. The sample taken for sequencing was PBMCs. These receptors originate from a woman aged 40-49 years in good health. Some clones in this sample may be carry-over from other donors' samples.

Many counts were recorded for this clone. Distinct nucleotide sequences in the sample also encode this CDR3. The gene calls are TRBV11-2 and TRBJ1-1; 7 bases agree with TRBD1. After removal of 5 bases from V and 6 bases from J, the junction contained 12 bases not matched to a gene. This CDR3 is 15 amino acids long. Germline assignment: CDR1 SGHAT and CDR2 FQNNGV. The CDR3 protein is CASSGGGGWYAEAFF. DNA for the CDR3: TGTGCCAGCAGCGGAGGGGGCGGGTGGTACGCTGAAGCTTTCTTT.

Only one count was recorded for this clone. V and J are TRBV5-1 and TRBJ1-2; D remains unclear. Trimming stripped 3 bases from V and 0 bases from J, with 9 bases between. From germline, CDR1 is SGHRS and CDR2 YFSETQ. This CDR3 is 14 amino acids long. The CDR3 spells CASSWDTTNYGYTF. The CDR3 DNA reads TGCGCCAGCAGCTGGGATACAACTAACTATGGCTACACCTTC.

V usage is TRBV2 and J usage is TRBJ2-3, with 7 positions matching TRBD2. V trimming: 8 bases; J trimming: 0 bases; junction bases outside the gene matches: 2. Germline V gene lookup returns CDR1 SNHLY and CDR2 FYNNEI. This CDR3 contains 13 residues. This chain's CDR3 is CASERDSTDTQYF. The CDR3 DNA sequence: TGTGCCAGCGAGCGGGATAGCACAGATACGCAGTATTTT. Variable domain in full (rest from reference TRBV2 and TRBJ2-3): EPEVTQTPSHQVTQMGQEVILRCVPISNHLYFYWYRQILGQKVEFLVSFYNNEISEKSEIFDDQFSVERPDGSNFTLKIRSTKLEDSAMYFCASERDSTDTQYFGPGTRLTVL.

The V and J genes are TRBV19 and TRBJ2-7, with 8 bases lining up with TRBD1. The CDR3 consists of 15 residues. The germline gives CDR1 LNHDA, CDR2 SQIVND (reference sequence). After removal of 1 base from V and 2 bases from J, the junction contained 4 bases not matched to a gene. This CDR3 is CASSIGPDRAYEQYF. In DNA form, the CDR3 reads TGTGCCAGTAGTATAGGGCCGGACAGGGCCTACGAGCAGTACTTC.

This chain connects TRBV6-1 to TRBJ2-1; no definite D call. The V gene lost 3 bases and the J gene lost 14 bases, with 11 bases spanning the gap. Germline V gene sequence: CDR1 MNHNS, CDR2 SASEGT. The CDR3 loop spans 11 amino acids. CDR3 residues: CASSEVEAEFF. The CDR3 region has the DNA TGTGCCAGCAGTGAGGTGGAAGCAGAGTTCTTC.

The chain combines TRBV6-1 with TRBJ2-7; 16 positions match TRBD2. The ends lost 1 base at V and 6 bases at J; junction bases unmatched: 9. The CDR3 is 18 amino acids. In germline, CDR1 is MNHNS, CDR2 SASEGT. The CDR3 sequence is CASSEGGLAGGPEGEQYF. CDR3 nucleotides: TGTGCCAGCAGTGAAGGGGGACTAGCGGGAGGGCCGGAGGGCGAGCAGTACTTC.

This chain joins TRBV11-2 and TRBJ2-5, with a weak D call TRBD2 (5 bases). This CDR3 comprises 17 residues. CDR1 and CDR2 (germline): SGHAT, FQNNGV. Deletions cut 5 bases from V and 4 bases from J, with 23 bases between. DNA for the CDR3: TGTGCCAGCAGCCCAAATCCCTGGGAGTGGATAGGAGAGACCCAGTACTTC. It translates to CASSPNPWEWIGETQYF.

In this sample, this clone turned up a few times. A read error may explain this, as a much larger clone is one base away. The same CDR3 can be traced to other DNA sequences in this sample. This rearrangement joins TRBV4-1 to TRBJ1-1, with D perhaps matching TRBD1 (6 bases). The CDR3 loop spans 16 amino acids. The V gene's germline CDR1 is MGHRA and CDR2 YSYEKL. Trimming removed 0 bases from V and 2 bases from J, with 13 bases in between. The CDR3 reads CASSQDRGQINTEAFF. CDR3 nucleotide sequence: TGCGCCAGCAGCCAAGATCGGGGACAAATTAACACTGAAGCTTTCTTT.

This sequence joins TRBV4-3 and TRBJ2-7; no definite D call. The CDR3 sequence is 15 residues long. From germline, CDR1 is LGHNA and CDR2 YSLEER. V was clipped by 0 bases and J by 3 bases, with 12 bases between them. CDR3 sequence reads: CASSQEGKGVYEQYF. DNA of the CDR3: TGCGCCAGCAGCCAAGAAGGAAAGGGTGTCTACGAGCAGTACTTC.

The chain employs TRBV9 and TRBJ2-4, with 9 bases aligning to TRBD2. The CDR3 runs 16 residues. V lost 2 bases, J lost 8 bases, and 11 bases stayed unmatched. The germline V gene encodes CDR1 SGDLS and CDR2 YYNGEE. Here the CDR3 DNA reads TGTGCCAGCAGCGTTGGGCTAGCGGGATGGGGGGACATTCAGTACTTC. Its protein is CASSVGLAGWGDIQYF.

This chain connects TRBV4-2 to TRBJ1-2, with TRBD1 as a possible D gene (5 bases). With 1 base removed from V and 3 bases from J, the gap between germline ends came to 6 bases. Looked up from germline, CDR1 is LGHNA and CDR2 is YNFKEQ. The CDR3 is made up of 13 amino acids. CDR3 in amino acids: CASSQGQYYGYTF. In DNA form, the CDR3 reads TGTGCCAGCAGCCAAGGACAGTACTATGGCTACACCTTC.

V and J are TRBV2 and TRBJ1-2; 7 nucleotides match TRBD1. Per the germline V gene, CDR1 is SNHLY and CDR2 is FYNNEI. This CDR3 region has 15 residues. The V and J ends lost 7 bases and 7 bases, in that order; junction bases with no gene match: 15. CDR3 nucleotides: TGTGCCAGCACCTCGGTAGTAGGGGGCGCTACTGGCTACACCTTC. It is translated as CASTSVVGGATGYTF.

Worth noting for this clone: It is likely a read error: a sequence one base away is far more abundant. The sample contains more than one DNA sequence encoding this CDR3. The chain uses TRBV6-1 and TRBJ2-2; 7 nucleotides line up with TRBD2. This CDR3 has 15 amino acids. Germline assignment: CDR1 MNHNS and CDR2 SASEGT. CDR3 residues: CASSSLDSVSGELFF. CDR3 bases: TGTGCCAGCAGTTCTCTAGACAGTGTCAGCGGGGAGCTGTTTTTC.

The V and J genes are TRBV18 and TRBJ1-1; TRBD1 agrees at 9 bases. V trimming: 3 bases; J trimming: 4 bases; junction bases outside the gene matches: 3. Germline V CDR1 and CDR2: KGHSH, LQKENI. There are 14 residues in the CDR3. The CDR3 is CASSPGQGFTEAFF. Written as DNA, the CDR3 is TGTGCCAGCTCACCCGGACAGGGGTTCACTGAAGCTTTCTTT.

The chain combines TRBV30 with TRBJ2-2; 9 bases map to TRBD1. CDR1 and CDR2 from the germline V gene are GTSNPN and SVGIG (reference sequence). This CDR3 spans 13 amino acids. The V segment lost 5 bases and the J segment 4 bases; nucleotides outside the gene matches: 2. The CDR3 DNA follows: TGTGCCTGGGCGACAGGGGGCACCGGGGAGCTGTTTTTT. Protein: CAWATGGTGELFF.

V gene TRBV6-1 combines with J gene TRBJ2-5, with 10 bases matching TRBD1. CDR1 is MNHNS and CDR2 is SASEGT in the germline V gene. Trimming removed 3 bases from V and 5 bases from J; junction bases left unmatched: 9. This CDR3 region has 16 residues. As DNA, the CDR3 is TGTGCCAGCAGTGAGATCCCGGGACAGGGGACGGAGACCCAGTACTTC. This codes for CASSEIPGQGTETQYF.

Points on this clone: With only one base between it and a far larger clone, this is likely a read error. The rearrangement links TRBV18 to TRBJ1-1; D is undetermined. The CDR3 loop spans 14 amino acids. Germline values: CDR1 KGHSH, CDR2 LQKENI. CDR3 loop: CASSGVNGNTEALF. As DNA, the CDR3 is TGTGCCAGCTCAGGGGTAAACGGAAACACTGAAGCTTTATTT.

This chain joins TRBV7-8 and TRBJ1-5; the D is unclear. The CDR3 is made up of 13 amino acids. Germline values: CDR1 SGHVS, CDR2 FQNEAQ. Trimming removed 1 base from V and 2 bases from J, with 3 bases in between. CDR3 sequence reads: CASSLVGNQPQHF. The CDR3 coding sequence is TGTGCCAGCAGCTTAGTCGGCAATCAGCCCCAGCATTTT.

The chain combines TRBV19 with TRBJ2-7; 8 nucleotides match TRBD2. V lost 6 bases, J lost 4 bases, and 8 bases stayed unmatched. Germline assignment: CDR1 LNHDA and CDR2 SQIVND (reference sequence). The CDR3 spans 14 residues. CDR3 residues: CASRNSGSGYEQYF. The CDR3 DNA sequence: TGTGCCAGTAGGAACAGCGGGAGTGGGTACGAGCAGTACTTC.

The gene calls are TRBV27 and TRBJ2-1; D is uncertain. Trimming stripped 0 bases from V and 2 bases from J, with 8 bases between. The CDR3 runs to 15 residues. Germline CDR1 is MNHEY and CDR2 is SMNVEV (reference sequence). The CDR3 loop is CASSLSWETYNEQFF. CDR3 bases: TGTGCCAGCAGTTTATCATGGGAAACCTACAATGAGCAGTTCTTC.

Comments on this clone: A read error is likely here: a far larger clone is one base away. This chain joins TRBV6-5 and TRBJ2-3, with 14 bases identical to TRBD2. Germline loops: CDR1 MNHEY, CDR2 SVGAGI. J was trimmed by 3 bases and V by 6 bases; bases with no gene match: 2. This CDR3 is 15 amino acids long. In DNA form, the CDR3 reads TGTGCCAGCAGGTGGACTAGCGGGGGGACAGATACGCAGTATTTT. Protein sequence: CASRWTSGGTDTQYF.

The chain links TRBV18 to TRBJ1-2; D remains ambiguous. Trimming took off 3 bases at V and 4 bases at J, with 9 bases between the two ends. Germline V gives CDR1 KGHSH, CDR2 LQKENI. The CDR3 loop spans 13 amino acids. Here the CDR3 reads CASSPREGYGYTF. CDR3 in DNA: TGTGCCAGCTCACCTAGGGAAGGCTATGGCTACACCTTC. The full variable domain, with the rest looked up from reference TRBV18 and TRBJ1-2, is NAGVMQNPRHLVRRRGQEARLRCSPMKGHSHVYWYRQLPEEGLKFMVYLQKENIIDESGMPKERFSAEFPKEGPSILRIQQVVRGDSAAYFCASSPREGYGYTFGSGTRLTVV.

This clone is a singleton in its sample. The junction differs from germline at one of its ends, possibly a read error. The chain employs TRBV5-1 and TRBJ2-2; possible D gene TRBD2, 6 bases. Germline-derived CDR1 and CDR2 are SGHRS and YFSETQ. The CDR3 contains 16 residues. DNA of the CDR3: TGCGCCAGCAGCCCGCGTCGGGCGGGTGATACCGGGGGGCTGTTTTTT. Translation: CASSPRRAGDTGGLFF.

V is TRBV28 and J is TRBJ2-1; 9 nucleotides match TRBD2. V lost 6 bases to trimming and J lost 4 bases; unmatched junction nucleotides: 7. Germline assignment: CDR1 MDHEN and CDR2 SYDVKM. The CDR3 consists of 15 residues. The DNA for the CDR3 is TGTGCCAGCAGGCCCTCTAGCGGGACATACAATGAGCAGTTCTTC. It codes for CASRPSSGTYNEQFF.

The rearrangement uses TRBV5-1 and TRBJ2-4; 10 nucleotides match TRBD2. Germline CDR1 is SGHRS and CDR2 is YFSETQ. With V trimmed by 3 bases and J by 0 bases, 3 bases remained unmatched. The CDR3 contains 16 residues. Written as DNA, the CDR3 is TGCGCCAGCAGCTGGACTAGCGGAGTAGCCAAAAACATTCAGTACTTC. Its protein is CASSWTSGVAKNIQYF.

V gene TRBV19 combines with J gene TRBJ2-6; tentative D call: TRBD1 (6 bases). The germline gives CDR1 LNHDA, CDR2 SQIVND (reference sequence). There are 17 residues in the CDR3. Trimming left V 7 bases short and J 0 bases short, with 16 bases between. DNA of the CDR3: TGTGCCAGTACACGACAGGTGATTACCTCTGGGGCCAACGTCCTGACTTTC. Amino acids: CASTRQVITSGANVLTF.

The chain carries TRBV2 and TRBJ2-7; no definite D call. The ends were cut back, 3 bases at V and 8 bases at J, with 14 bases in the middle. Germline loops: CDR1 SNHLY, CDR2 FYNNEI. CDR3 length equals 13 residues. This CDR3 reads CASSDSGQTQQYF. The DNA of the CDR3 is TGTGCCAGCAGTGATTCGGGCCAGACCCAGCAGTACTTC.

This clone was detected ten times or more. This sample also contains other DNA sequences that code for the same CDR3. The chain carries TRBV28 and TRBJ1-2, with a possible D match to TRBD1 (6 bases). Germline loops: CDR1 MDHEN, CDR2 SYDVKM. The CDR3 consists of 13 residues. Trimming took off 10 bases at V and 6 bases at J, with 18 bases between the two ends. DNA of the CDR3: TGTGCCACCTTTCAAACAGGGTTCGATGGCTACACCTTC. It translates to CATFQTGFDGYTF.

The V and J genes are TRBV5-6 and TRBJ2-1; 8 positions match TRBD1. V was pared by 2 bases and J by 6 bases, with 7 bases of the junction left unmatched. The CDR3 consists of 15 residues. CDR1 is SGHDT and CDR2 is YYEEEE in the germline V gene. In DNA, the CDR3 is TGTGCCAGCAGCTTTCTGGACAGGGACTCCAATGAGCAGTTCTTC. The encoded protein is CASSFLDRDSNEQFF.

This chain connects TRBV5-1 to TRBJ2-2, with unresolved D. CDR1 is SGHRS, CDR2 YFSETQ, per germline. The V end lost 2 bases, the J end lost 4 bases, and 15 bases lay between the germline ends. This CDR3 comprises 16 residues. This chain's CDR3 is CASSFRWDLSTGELFF. The CDR3 bases are TGCGCCAGCAGCTTCCGTTGGGATCTGAGCACCGGGGAGCTGTTTTTT.

The chain combines TRBV5-1 with TRBJ2-3; 12 positions agree with TRBD2. After removal of 4 bases from V and 4 bases from J, the junction contained 7 bases not matched to a gene. This CDR3 spans 16 amino acids. In germline, CDR1 is SGHRS, CDR2 YFSETQ. Written as DNA, the CDR3 is TGCGCCAGCAGCGCGCGACTAGCGGGAGATTCAGATACGCAGTATTTT. Its protein product is CASSARLAGDSDTQYF.

This chain connects TRBV9 to TRBJ2-3; possibly TRBD1 for D (6 bases). V shed 1 base and J shed 6 bases, with 15 bases lying between them. Germline CDR1 SGDLS, CDR2 YYNGEE. This CDR3 comprises 15 residues. The CDR3 DNA reads TGTGCCAGCAGCGTAACACAGGGAAGAATGGATACGCAGTATTTT. Residues: CASSVTQGRMDTQYF.